The rows below give T cell receptor beta chains drawn from one sample of a study of CD8+ T cells in alopecia areata. Produced via immunoSEQ multiplex PCR; TCRdb's table is partial and in-frame only. The sample lists 200,000 or so clones, roughly 64% occurring once. The material sequenced was CD4+ T cells sorted from blood, taken at week 24, from a patient treated with tofacitinib. These receptors were taken from a human donor with alopecia areata. Both conserved end residues are part of each CDR3. The D gene is left open where the match is weak. Clone size appears in some rows only: once, few, many, or a class for an expanded clone.

CDR3 protein | CDR3 DNA | J gene | D gene | V gene | clone size
CASSSLAGTVSGRQYF | TGTGCCAGCAGTTCTCTAGCGGGGACCGTGTCTGGTAGGCAGTACTTC | TRBJ2-7 | TRBD2 | TRBV6-5 | NA
CASSVDRDRGNGYTF | TGTGCCAGCAGCGTAGACCGGGACAGGGGAAATGGCTACACCTTC | TRBJ1-2 | TRBD1 | TRBV9 | NA
CASSRKHAGGTEAFF | TGTGCCAGCAGCCGCAAACACGCGGGGGGAACTGAAGCTTTCTTT | TRBJ1-1 | NA | TRBV4-2 | few
CAISSGNTEAFF | TGTGCCATCAGTTCGGGGAACACTGAAGCTTTCTTT | TRBJ1-1 | NA | TRBV10-3 | few
CSAEYRDTEQYF | TGCAGCGCCGAATACAGGGATACCGAGCAGTACTTC | TRBJ2-7 | NA | TRBV29-1 | NA
CASSLSGANVLTF | TGTGCCAGCAGTTTGTCTGGGGCCAACGTCCTGACTTTC | TRBJ2-6 | NA | TRBV27 | few
CASSLTTGGSEQYF | TGTGCCAGCAGCTTAACAACAGGGGGCAGCGAGCAGTACTTC | TRBJ2-7 | TRBD1 | TRBV7-3 | NA
CASSQEEVTNYGYTF | TGCGCCAGCAGCCAAGAGGAGGTGACTAACTATGGCTACACCTTC | TRBJ1-2 | NA | TRBV4-1 | NA
CASSLRAAEKLFF | TGTGCCAGCAGCTTGAGGGCGGCGGAAAAACTGTTTTTT | TRBJ1-4 | NA | TRBV5-6 | NA
CASSLGLGTQYF | TGTGCCAGCAGCTTAGGCTTGGGGACCCAGTACTTC | TRBJ2-5 | NA | TRBV7-9 | NA
CAISGTGEETQYF | TGTGCCATCAGTGGGACAGGGGAAGAGACCCAGTACTTC | TRBJ2-5 | TRBD1 | TRBV10-3 | NA